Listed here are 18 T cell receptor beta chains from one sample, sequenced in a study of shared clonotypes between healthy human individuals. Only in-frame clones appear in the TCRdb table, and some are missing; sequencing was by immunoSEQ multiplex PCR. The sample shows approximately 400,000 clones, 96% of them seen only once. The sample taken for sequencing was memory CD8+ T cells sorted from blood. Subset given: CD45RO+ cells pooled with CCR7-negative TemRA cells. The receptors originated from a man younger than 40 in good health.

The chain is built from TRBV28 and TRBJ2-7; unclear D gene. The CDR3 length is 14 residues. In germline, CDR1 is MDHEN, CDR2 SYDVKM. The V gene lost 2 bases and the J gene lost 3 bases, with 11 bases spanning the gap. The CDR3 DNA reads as TGTGCCAGCAGTTTAGTGCTCACCATCTACGAGCAGTACTTC. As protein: CASSLVLTIYEQYF.

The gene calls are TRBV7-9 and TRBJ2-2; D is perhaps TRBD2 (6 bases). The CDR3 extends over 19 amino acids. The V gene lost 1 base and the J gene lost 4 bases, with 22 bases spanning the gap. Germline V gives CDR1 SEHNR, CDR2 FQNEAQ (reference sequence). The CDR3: CASSLGRLTGSYFTGELFF. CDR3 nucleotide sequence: TGTGCCAGCAGCTTAGGGCGACTAACCGGGAGCTACTTCACCGGGGAGCTGTTTTTT.

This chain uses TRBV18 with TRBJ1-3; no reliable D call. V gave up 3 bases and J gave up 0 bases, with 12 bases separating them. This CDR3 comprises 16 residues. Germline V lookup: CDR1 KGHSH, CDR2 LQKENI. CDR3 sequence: CASSPDPGVSGNTIYF. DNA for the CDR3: TGTGCCAGCTCACCCGACCCAGGAGTCTCTGGAAACACCATATATTTT.

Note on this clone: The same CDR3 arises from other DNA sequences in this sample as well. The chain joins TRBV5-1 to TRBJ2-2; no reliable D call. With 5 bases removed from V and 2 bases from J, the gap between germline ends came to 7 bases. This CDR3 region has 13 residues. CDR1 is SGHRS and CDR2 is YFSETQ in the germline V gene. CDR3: CASRLDNTGELFF. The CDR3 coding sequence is TGCGCCAGCAGACTGGACAACACCGGGGAGCTGTTTTTT.

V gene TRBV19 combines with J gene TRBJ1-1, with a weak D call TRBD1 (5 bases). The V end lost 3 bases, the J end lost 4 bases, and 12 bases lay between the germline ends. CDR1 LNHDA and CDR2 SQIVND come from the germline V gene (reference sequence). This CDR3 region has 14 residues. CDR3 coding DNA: TGTGCCAGTAGTATTCAGGCAGGGCCCACTGAAGCTTTCTTT. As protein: CASSIQAGPTEAFF.

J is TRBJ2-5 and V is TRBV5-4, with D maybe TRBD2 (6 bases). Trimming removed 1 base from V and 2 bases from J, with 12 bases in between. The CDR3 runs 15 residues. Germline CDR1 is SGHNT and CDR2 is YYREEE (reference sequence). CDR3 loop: CASSLFAGSQETQYF. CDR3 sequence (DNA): TGTGCCAGCAGCTTGTTTGCGGGATCACAAGAGACCCAGTACTTC.

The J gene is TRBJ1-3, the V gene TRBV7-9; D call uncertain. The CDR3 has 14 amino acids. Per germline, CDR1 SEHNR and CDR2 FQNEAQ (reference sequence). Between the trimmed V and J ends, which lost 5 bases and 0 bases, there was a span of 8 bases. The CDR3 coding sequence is TGTGCCAGCAGCCCAGTCAGCTCTGGAAACACCATATATTTT. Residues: CASSPVSSGNTIYF. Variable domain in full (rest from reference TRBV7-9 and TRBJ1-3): DTGVSQNPRHKITKRGQNVTFRCDPISEHNRLYWYRQTLGQGPEFLTYFQNEAQLEKSRLLSDRFSAERPKGSFSTLEIQRTEQGDSAMYLCASSPVSSGNTIYFGEGSWLTVV.

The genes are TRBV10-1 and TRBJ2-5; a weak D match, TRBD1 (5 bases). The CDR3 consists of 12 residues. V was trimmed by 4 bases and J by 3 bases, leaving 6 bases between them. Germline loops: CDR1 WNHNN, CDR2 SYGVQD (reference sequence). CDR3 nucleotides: TGCGCCAGCAGTGGGACAAAAGAGACCCAGTACTTC. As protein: CASSGTKETQYF.

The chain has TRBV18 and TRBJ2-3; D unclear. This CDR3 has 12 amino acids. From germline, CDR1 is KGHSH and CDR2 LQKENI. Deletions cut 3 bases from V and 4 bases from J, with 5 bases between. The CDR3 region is CASSPASDTQYF. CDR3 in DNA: TGTGCCAGCTCACCGGCGTCAGATACGCAGTATTTT.

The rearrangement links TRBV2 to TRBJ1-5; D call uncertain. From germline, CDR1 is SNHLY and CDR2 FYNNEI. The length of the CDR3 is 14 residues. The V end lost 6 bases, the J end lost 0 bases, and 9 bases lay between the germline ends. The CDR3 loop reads CASRGIGSNQPQHF. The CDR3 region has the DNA TGTGCCAGCAGGGGGATCGGTAGCAATCAGCCCCAGCATTTT.

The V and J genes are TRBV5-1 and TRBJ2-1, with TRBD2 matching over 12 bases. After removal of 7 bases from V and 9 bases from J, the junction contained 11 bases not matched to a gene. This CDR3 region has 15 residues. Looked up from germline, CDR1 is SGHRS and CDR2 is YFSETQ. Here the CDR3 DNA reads TGCGCCAGCGGTCGGACTAGCGGGGCAACGGGTGAGCAGTTCTTC. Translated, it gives CASGRTSGATGEQFF.

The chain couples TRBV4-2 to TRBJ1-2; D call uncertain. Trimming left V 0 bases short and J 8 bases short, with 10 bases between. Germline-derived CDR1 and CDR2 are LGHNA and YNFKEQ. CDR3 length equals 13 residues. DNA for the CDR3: TGTGCCAGCAGCCAAGAAAGCTATGGGGGCTACACCTTC. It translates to CASSQESYGGYTF.

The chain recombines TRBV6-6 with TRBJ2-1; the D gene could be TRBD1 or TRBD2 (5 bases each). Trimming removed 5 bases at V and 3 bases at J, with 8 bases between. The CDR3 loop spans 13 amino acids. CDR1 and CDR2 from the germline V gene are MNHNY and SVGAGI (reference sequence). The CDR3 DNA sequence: TGTGCCAGCAGTAGGGACGACTACAATGAGCAGTTCTTC. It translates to CASSRDDYNEQFF.

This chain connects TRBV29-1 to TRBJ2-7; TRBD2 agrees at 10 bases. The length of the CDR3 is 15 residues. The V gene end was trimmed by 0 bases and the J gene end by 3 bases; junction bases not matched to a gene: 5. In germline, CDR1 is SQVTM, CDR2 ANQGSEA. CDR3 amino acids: CSVEDSASGSYEQYF. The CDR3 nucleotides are TGCAGCGTTGAAGATAGCGCTAGCGGGAGCTACGAGCAGTACTTC.

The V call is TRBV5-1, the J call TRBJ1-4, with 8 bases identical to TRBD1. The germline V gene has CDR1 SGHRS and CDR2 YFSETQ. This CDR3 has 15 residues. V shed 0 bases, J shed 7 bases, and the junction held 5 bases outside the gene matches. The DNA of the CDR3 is TGCGCCAGCAGCTTGGGGGGGACAGGTTTTGAAAAACTGTTTTTT. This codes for CASSLGGTGFEKLFF.

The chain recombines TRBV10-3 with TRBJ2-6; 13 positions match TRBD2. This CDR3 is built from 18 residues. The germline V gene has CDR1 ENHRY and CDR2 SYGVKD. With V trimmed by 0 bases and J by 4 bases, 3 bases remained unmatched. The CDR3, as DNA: TGTGCCATCAGTGAGTCCACTAGCGGGAGGGGAGGGGCCAACGTCCTGACTTTC. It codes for CAISESTSGRGGANVLTF.

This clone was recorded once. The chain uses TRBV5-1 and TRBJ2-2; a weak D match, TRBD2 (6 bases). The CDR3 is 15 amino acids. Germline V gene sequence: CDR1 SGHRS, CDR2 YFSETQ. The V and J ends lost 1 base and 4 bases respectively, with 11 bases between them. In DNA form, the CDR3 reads TGCGCCAGCAGCTTGCCTAGCGCCGGCACCGGGGAGCTGTTTTTT. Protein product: CASSLPSAGTGELFF.

The CDR3 is CASSFRFEDIQYF. The CDR3 coding sequence is TGCGCCAGCAGCTTTCGTTTCGAGGACATTCAGTACTTC. This chain links TRBV5-1 with TRBJ2-4; D is undetermined. V was shortened by 2 bases and J by 8 bases, with 11 bases between the two germline ends. The CDR3 consists of 13 residues. Germline CDR1 and CDR2: SGHRS and YFSETQ.